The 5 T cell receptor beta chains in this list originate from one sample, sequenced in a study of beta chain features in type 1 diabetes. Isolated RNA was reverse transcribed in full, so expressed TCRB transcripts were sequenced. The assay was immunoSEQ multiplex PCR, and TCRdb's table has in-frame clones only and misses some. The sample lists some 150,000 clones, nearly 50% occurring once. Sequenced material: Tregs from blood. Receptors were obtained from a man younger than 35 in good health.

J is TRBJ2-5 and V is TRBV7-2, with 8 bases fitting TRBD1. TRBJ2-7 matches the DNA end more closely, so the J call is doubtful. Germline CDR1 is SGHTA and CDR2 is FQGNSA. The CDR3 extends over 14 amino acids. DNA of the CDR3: TGTGCCAGCAGCTCTGGACAGGGCACCTACGAGCAGTACTTC. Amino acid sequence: CASSSGQGTYEQYF.

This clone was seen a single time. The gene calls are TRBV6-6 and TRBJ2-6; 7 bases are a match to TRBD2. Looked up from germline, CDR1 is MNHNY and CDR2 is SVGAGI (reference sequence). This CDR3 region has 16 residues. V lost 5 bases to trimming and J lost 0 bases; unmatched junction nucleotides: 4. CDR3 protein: CASSPGGGSGANVLTF. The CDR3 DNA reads TGTGCCAGCAGTCCTGGGGGGGGCTCTGGGGCCAACGTCCTGACTTTC.

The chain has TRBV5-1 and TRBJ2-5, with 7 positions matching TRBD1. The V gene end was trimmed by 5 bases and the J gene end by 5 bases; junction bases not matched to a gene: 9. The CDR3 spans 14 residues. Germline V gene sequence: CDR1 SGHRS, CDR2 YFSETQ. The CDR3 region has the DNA TGCGCCAGCAGGGCGACAGGGCTGATGGAGACCCAGTACTTC. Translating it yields CASRATGLMETQYF.

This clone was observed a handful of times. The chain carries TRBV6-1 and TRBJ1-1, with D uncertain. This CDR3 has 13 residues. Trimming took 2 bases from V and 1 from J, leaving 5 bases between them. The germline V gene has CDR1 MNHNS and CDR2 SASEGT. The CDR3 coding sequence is TGTGCCAGCAGTGAACCCAAGAACACTGAAGCTTTCTTT. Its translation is CASSEPKNTEAFF.

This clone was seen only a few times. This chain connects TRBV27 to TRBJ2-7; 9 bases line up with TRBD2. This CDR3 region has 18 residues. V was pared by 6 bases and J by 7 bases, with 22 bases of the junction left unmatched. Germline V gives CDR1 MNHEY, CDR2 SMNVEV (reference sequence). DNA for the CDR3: TGTGCCAGCAGCCCGGATCGTATTTTCGCGGGAGGGCCGGGGGAGCAGTACTTC. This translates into CASSPDRIFAGGPGEQYF.